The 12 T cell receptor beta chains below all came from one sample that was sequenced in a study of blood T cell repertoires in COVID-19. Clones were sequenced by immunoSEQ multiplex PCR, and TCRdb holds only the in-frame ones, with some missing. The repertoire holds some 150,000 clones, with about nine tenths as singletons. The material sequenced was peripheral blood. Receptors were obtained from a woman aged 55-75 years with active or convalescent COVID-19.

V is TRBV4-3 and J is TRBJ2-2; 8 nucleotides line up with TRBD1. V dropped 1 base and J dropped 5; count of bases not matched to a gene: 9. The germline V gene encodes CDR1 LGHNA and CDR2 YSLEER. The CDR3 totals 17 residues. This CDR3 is CASSQGLWTGRTGELFF. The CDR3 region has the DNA TGCGCCAGCAGCCAAGGTTTATGGACAGGGCGGACCGGGGAGCTGTTTTTT.

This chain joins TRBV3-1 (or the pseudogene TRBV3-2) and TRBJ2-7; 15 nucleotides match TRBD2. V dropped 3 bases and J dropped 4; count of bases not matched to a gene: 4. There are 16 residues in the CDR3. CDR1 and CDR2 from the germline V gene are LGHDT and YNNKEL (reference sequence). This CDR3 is CASSHLGTSGGYEQYF. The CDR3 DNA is TGTGCCAGCAGCCACCTCGGGACTAGCGGGGGGTACGAGCAGTACTTC.

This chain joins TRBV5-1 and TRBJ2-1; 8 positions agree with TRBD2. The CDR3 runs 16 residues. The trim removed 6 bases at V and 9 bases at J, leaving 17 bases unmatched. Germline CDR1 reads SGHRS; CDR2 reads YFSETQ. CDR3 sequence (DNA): TGCGCCAGCACCCCCAGTCGAACGGGGGGGCCGGGTGAGCAGTTCTTC. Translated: CASTPSRTGGPGEQFF.

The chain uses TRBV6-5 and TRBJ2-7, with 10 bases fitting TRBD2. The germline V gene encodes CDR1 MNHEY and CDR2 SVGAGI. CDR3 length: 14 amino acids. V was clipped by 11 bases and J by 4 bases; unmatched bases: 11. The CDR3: CAVKSSGGPYEQYF. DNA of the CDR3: TGTGCCGTAAAGTCTAGCGGGGGACCTTACGAGCAGTACTTC.

The CDR3 bases are TGCGCCAGCCGATTAAGGGGATGTAGACCTTCCCTGATTAGCTACACCTTC. Translated, it gives CASRLRGCRPSLISYTF. The genes are TRBV23-1 and TRBJ1-2; possible D gene TRBD1, 5 bases. TRBV23-1 is an ORF, with its function uncertain. Deletions cut 8 bases from V and 9 bases from J, with 31 bases between. The CDR3 consists of 17 residues.

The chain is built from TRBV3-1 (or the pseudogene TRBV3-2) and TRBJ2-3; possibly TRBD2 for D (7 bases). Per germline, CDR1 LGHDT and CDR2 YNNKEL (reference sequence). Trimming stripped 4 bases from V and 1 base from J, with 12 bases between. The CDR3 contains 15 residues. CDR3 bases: TGTGCCAGCAGCCCAACGGGGGGCGGCACAGATACGCAGTATTTT. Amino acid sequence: CASSPTGGGTDTQYF.

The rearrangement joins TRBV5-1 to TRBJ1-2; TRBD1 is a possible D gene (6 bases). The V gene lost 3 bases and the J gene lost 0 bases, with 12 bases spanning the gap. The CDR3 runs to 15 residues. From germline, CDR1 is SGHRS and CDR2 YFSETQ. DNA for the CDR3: TGCGCCAGCAGCTCCACGGGACAAACTAACTATGGCTACACCTTC. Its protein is CASSSTGQTNYGYTF.

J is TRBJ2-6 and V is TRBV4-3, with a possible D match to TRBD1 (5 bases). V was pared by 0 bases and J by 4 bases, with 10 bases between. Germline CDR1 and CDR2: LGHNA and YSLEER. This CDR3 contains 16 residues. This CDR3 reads CASSQDSGFGANVLTF. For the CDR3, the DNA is TGCGCCAGCAGCCAAGATTCAGGGTTCGGGGCCAACGTCCTGACTTTC.

The chain's CDR3 is CASSPLLYGYTF. The CDR3 bases are TGTGCCAGCAGTCCCCTTTTATATGGCTACACCTTC. The gene calls are TRBV12-3 or TRBV12-4 and TRBJ1-2; D gene unclear. Trimming took 5 bases from V and 5 from J, leaving 9 bases between them. This CDR3 is 12 amino acids long.

The CDR3 spells CASSLAGRGAGELFF. CDR3 nucleotides: TGCGCCAGCAGCTTGGCCGGCAGGGGGGCCGGGGAGCTGTTTTTT. J is TRBJ2-2 and V is TRBV5-1; D perhaps matches TRBD1 (7 bases). CDR1 is SGHRS, CDR2 YFSETQ, per germline. Trimming cost V 0 bases and J 6 bases, with 12 bases left between them. There are 15 residues in the CDR3.

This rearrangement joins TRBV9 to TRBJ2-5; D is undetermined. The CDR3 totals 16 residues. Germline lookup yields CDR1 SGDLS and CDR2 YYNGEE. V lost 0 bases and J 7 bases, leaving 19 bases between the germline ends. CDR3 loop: CASSVVGASKFWTQYF. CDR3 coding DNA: TGTGCCAGCAGCGTAGTTGGTGCCTCTAAATTCTGGACCCAGTACTTC.

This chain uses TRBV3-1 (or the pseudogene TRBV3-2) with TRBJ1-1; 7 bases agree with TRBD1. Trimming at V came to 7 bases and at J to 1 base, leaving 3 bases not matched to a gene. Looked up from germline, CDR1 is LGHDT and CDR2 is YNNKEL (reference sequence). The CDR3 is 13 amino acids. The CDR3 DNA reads TGTGCCAGCACGAACAGGGGGAACACTGAAGCTTTCTTT. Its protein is CASTNRGNTEAFF.